This TCR beta chain was recovered during a study of spatial heterogeneity in lung cancer (dated by TCRdb to the late 2010s). General notes on the study: The donors were about 71 patients from the lung TRACERx cohort who had early-stage, untreated non-small cell lung cancer. Follow-up PBMC samples were sequenced whenever available, with the median time to follow-up being approximately two years after resection. More beta-chain than alpha-chain transcripts were consistently detected, likely reflecting higher beta-chain transcript abundance. In the raw uncorrected reads, each unique combination of TCR and UMI appeared more than ten times on average. The study quantitatively compared TCR alpha and beta repertoires across multiple tumor regions, matched nontumor lung and blood in non-small cell lung cancer. The study linked features of the TCR repertoire to counts of nonsynonymous mutations, which were determined by whole-exome sequencing of tumor tissue. Both alpha and beta chains were TCR-sequenced in 200 to 250 tumor regions, under 70 matched nontumor lung samples and around 54 PBMC samples obtained at surgery.

Preparation of the library involved 5' RACE. The reads were generated on a NextSeq 500. The TCR library protocol attached a unique molecular identifier to each TCR cDNA molecule to allow correction of PCR and sequencing errors. Processing in the source paper ran as follows. TCR identification, UMI-based error correction and CDR3 extraction were performed with Decombinator tools. TCRs above a frequency of 2 per 1,000, corresponding to the top 1% of the tumor frequency distribution, were defined as expanded. Each repertoire was subsampled 100 times to 5,000 TCRs, after which Renyi diversity was computed with the R vegan package. To build CDR3 similarity networks, amino acid triplet string-kernel similarity was used, and CDR3s were connected when their pairwise similarity was above 0.82. The public sequencing data were trimmed at Q25 with fastp and processed into clonotypes with MiXCR by TCRdb, which kept only in-frame beta chains. For every CDR3 protein sequence, its rows merge into one entry that carries the most common genes and DNA. The V and J calls reflect TCRdb's pipeline rather than the authors' work. Recorded for this sample are 85,000 to 100,000 distinct CDR3 sequences; less than 20% of them occurred a single time. Of the sample, 21% is held by the ten largest clones.

Concerning this clonotype itself: Its antigen has not been determined. No base-level quality is on record; no much larger clone is a single base apart.

General findings and caveats noted by the study authors: Ubiquitous expanded tumor TCRs were detected in blood more often at tumor resection than at routine follow-up. Comparisons of baseline and follow-up blood repertoires included only 15 or so patients. Additional single-cell paired TCR alpha and beta sequencing was considered necessary to confirm, at a functional level, the hypothesis that regional TCRs recognize regional mutations.

Per the germline V gene, SGHTA is the CDR1 and FQGNSA is the CDR2. From cysteine to phenylalanine, the CDR3 is 15 amino acids long. The read is trimmed to its CDR3 DNA, 45 bases read in frame from base 1. V loses 3 bases, J loses 0 bases, and the germline ends lie 9 bases apart. Taken with the paper, the label for time point translates to: blood at routine non-recurrence follow-up after resection. TCR sequencing used whole RNA extracted from tumor and nontumor lung tissue, or from cryopreserved PBMC samples, without cell sorting. Only patients for whom sufficient RNA was available from at least two tumor regions were selected for TCR sequencing.

The material sequenced was PBMCs, taken at follow-up. This TCR derives from a male donor with early-stage non-small cell lung cancer. This chain joins TRBV7-2 to TRBJ1-3, with the identity of the D gene unclear. The DNA sequence is TGTGCCAGCAGCTTCAGCCAACTCTCTGGAAACACCATATATTTT. This yields the protein CASSFSQLSGNTIYF.